The 10 T cell receptor beta chains in this list originate from one sample, sequenced in a study of response to subunit inactivated influenza vaccine. TCRdb processed the RT-PCR reads anew with MiXCR; each CDR3 protein has one entry. The repertoire holds around 790,000 distinct CDR3 sequences, about 20% seen once, with roughly a tenth in the top ten. The material was PBMCs from blood, obtained 5 days after vaccination. These receptors originate from a man in his fifties or sixties who received an inactivated influenza vaccine.

The J gene is TRBJ1-2, the V gene TRBV6-2 or TRBV6-3, with TRBD1 identical over 8 bases. The CDR3 is 15 amino acids. The ends lost 6 bases at V and 8 bases at J; junction bases unmatched: 14. CDR1 MNHEY and CDR2 SVGEGT come from the germline V gene. CDR3 in amino acids: CASSDYGQGGYGYTF. For the CDR3, the DNA is TGTGCCAGCAGCGATTACGGACAGGGTGGATACGGCTACACCTTC.

The chain couples TRBV12-3 or TRBV12-4 to TRBJ2-2; either TRBD1 or TRBD2 may fit D (5 bases each). The CDR3 is 14 amino acids. With 5 bases removed from V and 5 bases from J, the gap between germline ends came to 12 bases. CDR3 nucleotides: TGTGCCAGCAGTCCAGGGTGGGAGACCGGGGAGCTGTTTTTT. Translated, it gives CASSPGWETGELFF.

The table lists this clonotype with a few counts. This chain connects TRBV29-1 to TRBJ2-2; 12 bases match TRBD2. After removal of 0 bases from V and 5 bases from J, the junction contained 1 base not matched to a gene. The CDR3 has 15 amino acids. Germline V lookup: CDR1 SQVTM, CDR2 ANQGSEA. The chain's CDR3 is CSVEEGTSGTGELFF. CDR3 bases: TGCAGCGTTGAAGAGGGGACTAGCGGGACCGGGGAGCTGTTTTTT.

The chain has TRBV18 and TRBJ1-3; 7 bases agree with TRBD1. Germline V gives CDR1 KGHSH, CDR2 LQKENI. The CDR3 has 15 residues. V lost 5 bases and J lost 2; bases outside the gene matches: 6. CDR3 region: CASSAGTVTGNTIYF. In DNA, the CDR3 is TGTGCCAGCTCAGCCGGGACAGTTACTGGAAACACCATATATTTT.

This clonotype was seen more than once but under ten times. The chain joins TRBV29-1 to TRBJ1-4, with unresolved D. The CDR3 runs to 11 residues. CDR1 is SQVTM, CDR2 ANQGSEA, per germline. The V end lost 5 bases, the J end lost 8 bases, and 9 bases lay between the germline ends. CDR3: CSVLAAEKLFF. The DNA of the CDR3 is TGCAGCGTTCTGGCGGCGGAAAAACTGTTTTTT. Supplemented by reference TRBV29-1 and TRBJ1-4, the full variable domain reads SAVISQKPSRDICQRGTSLTIQCQVDSQVTMMFWYRQQPGQSLTLIATANQGSEATYESGFVIDKFPISRPNLTFSTLTVSNMSPEDSSIYLCSVLAAEKLFFGSGTQLSVL.

This clonotype was found once. The CDR3 bases are TGTGCCAGCAGCCTCATGGGACAGTCGAAGGGAGATACGCAGTATTTT. Its translation is CASSLMGQSKGDTQYF. The gene calls are TRBV11-2 and TRBJ2-3; TRBD1 matches at 7 bases. The germline V gene encodes CDR1 SGHAT and CDR2 FQNNGV. This CDR3 is 16 amino acids long. The V gene end was trimmed by 5 bases and the J gene end by 5 bases; junction bases not matched to a gene: 13.

The chain has TRBV4-2 and TRBJ2-1, with 12 positions matching TRBD2. CDR3 length: 19 amino acids. Trimming removed 4 bases from V and 2 bases from J; junction bases left unmatched: 12. Germline V gives CDR1 LGHNA, CDR2 YNFKEQ. CDR3 in DNA: TGTGCCAGCAGCCCTCCCGGGACTAGCGGGTTCTCTACCTACAATGAGCAGTTCTTC. This translates into CASSPPGTSGFSTYNEQFF.

This rearrangement joins TRBV5-1 to TRBJ2-7; 11 nucleotides align to TRBD2. Germline V gives CDR1 SGHRS, CDR2 YFSETQ. The junction had 1 base not matched to a gene; V was cut back by 0 bases and J by 2 bases. This CDR3 spans 15 amino acids. CDR3 region: CASSLALAGAYEQYF. For the CDR3, the DNA is TGCGCCAGCAGCTTGGCACTAGCGGGGGCCTACGAGCAGTACTTC.

The chain couples TRBV10-3 to TRBJ1-4; no reliable D call. The CDR3 totals 12 residues. The V end lost 3 bases, the J end lost 16 bases, and 15 bases lay between the germline ends. The germline V gene has CDR1 ENHRY and CDR2 SYGVKD. The CDR3 bases are TGTGCCATCAGTGACGGACCAGGCCGTAGGTTTTTT. Translation: CAISDGPGRRFF.

This clonotype was seen more than once but under ten times. This chain joins TRBV5-5 and TRBJ2-2, with D possibly being TRBD1 (5 bases). CDR1 SGHKS and CDR2 YYEKEE come from the germline V gene (reference sequence). V lost 0 bases and J 3 bases, leaving 12 bases between the germline ends. CDR3 size: 16 residues. The CDR3 protein is CASSLEGAMDTGELFF. Here the CDR3 DNA reads TGTGCCAGCAGCTTGGAAGGGGCTATGGACACCGGGGAGCTGTTTTTT.